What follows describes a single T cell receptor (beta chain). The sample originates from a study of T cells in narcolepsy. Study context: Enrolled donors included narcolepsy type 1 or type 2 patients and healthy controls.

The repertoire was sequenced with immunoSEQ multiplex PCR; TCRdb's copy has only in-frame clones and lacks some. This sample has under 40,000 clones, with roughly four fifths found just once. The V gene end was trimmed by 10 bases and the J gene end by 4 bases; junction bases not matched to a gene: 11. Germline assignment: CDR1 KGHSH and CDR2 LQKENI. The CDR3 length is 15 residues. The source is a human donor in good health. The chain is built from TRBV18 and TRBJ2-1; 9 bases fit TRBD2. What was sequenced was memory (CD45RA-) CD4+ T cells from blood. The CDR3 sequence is CATVRGGTGYNEQFF. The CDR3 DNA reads TGTGCCACCGTGCGGGGGGGCACGGGATACAATGAGCAGTTCTTC. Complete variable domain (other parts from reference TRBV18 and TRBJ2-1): NAGVMQNPRHLVRRRGQEARLRCSPMKGHSHVYWYRQLPEEGLKFMVYLQKENIIDESGMPKERFSAEFPKEGPSILRIQQVVRGDSAAYFCATVRGGTGYNEQFFGPGTRLTVL.